The next 24 T cell receptor beta chains were all read from a single sample in a study of cytomegalovirus exposure and HLA in healthy donors. The PCR contained 60 Vbeta and 13 Jbeta primers. The assay was immunoSEQ multiplex PCR, and TCRdb's table has in-frame clones only and misses some. The sample shows some 140,000 clones, 60% to 80% of them seen only once. The sequenced material came from PBMCs. The source is a middle-aged man in good health and CMV-seronegative.

This rearrangement joins TRBV9 to TRBJ2-1; 7 bases agree with TRBD1. The CDR3 covers 13 residues. Germline trimming cut 3 bases from V and 12 bases from J; bases unmatched to any gene: 9. Germline CDR1 reads SGDLS; CDR2 reads YYNGEE. In nucleotides, the CDR3 is TGTGCCAGCAGCGCACACCAATCAGGGGGGCAGTTCTTC. Amino acid sequence: CASSAHQSGGQFF.

This clone was seen a single time. This chain connects TRBV10-3 to TRBJ1-6; 7 bases fit TRBD1. The germline gives CDR1 ENHRY, CDR2 SYGVKD. This CDR3 comprises 14 residues. V was pared by 3 bases and J by 8 bases, with 4 bases of the junction left unmatched. The CDR3 sequence: CAISEGGRYSPLHF. As DNA, the CDR3 is TGTGCCATCAGTGAAGGGGGCCGGTATTCACCCCTCCACTTT.

The genes are TRBV7-9 and TRBJ2-5, with D uncertain. The better agreement between TRBJ2-7 and the DNA end casts doubt on the J call. The CDR3 consists of 11 residues. Germline V gene data show CDR1 as SEHNR and CDR2 as FQNEAQ (reference sequence). The CDR3 region has the DNA TGTGCCAGCAGCCCCCGAGGCGAGCAGTACTTC. Encoded protein: CASSPRGEQYF.

The CDR3 DNA reads TGTGCCAGTAGTATGGGAAACGGAGGAATTTACGAGCAGTACTTC. It is translated as CASSMGNGGIYEQYF. V and J are TRBV19 and TRBJ2-7, with D perhaps matching TRBD2 (5 bases). The CDR3 spans 15 residues. Germline CDR1 reads LNHDA; CDR2 reads SQIVND (reference sequence). Trimming pared 3 bases from V and 4 bases from J, leaving 16 bases between.

The chain combines TRBV7-9 with TRBJ2-5; 7 bases line up with TRBD2. J gave up 5 bases and V 5 bases, and 8 bases lay outside the gene matches. The CDR3 is 14 residues long. CDR1 SEHNR and CDR2 FQNEAQ come from the germline V gene (reference sequence). CDR3 region: CASSRAQGGETQYF. DNA of the CDR3: TGTGCCAGCAGCCGGGCGCAGGGAGGGGAGACCCAGTACTTC.

The chain uses TRBV19 and TRBJ2-7; 7 bases map to TRBD2. CDR1 and CDR2 (germline): LNHDA, SQIVND (reference sequence). CDR3 size: 14 residues. V lost 3 bases, J lost 2 bases, and 4 bases stayed unmatched. The CDR3 sequence: CASSMTSSAYEQYF. CDR3 coding DNA: TGTGCCAGTAGTATGACTAGCTCAGCCTACGAGCAGTACTTC.

The rearrangement joins TRBV2 to TRBJ2-3; 14 bases line up with TRBD2. The CDR3 is 16 residues long. Germline CDR1 and CDR2: SNHLY and FYNNEI. V gave up 5 bases and J gave up 4 bases; unmatched junction bases: 5. The CDR3 loop is CASSRTSGRWADTQYF. The CDR3 coding sequence is TGTGCCAGCAGTAGGACTAGCGGGAGGTGGGCAGATACGCAGTATTTT.

In nucleotides, the CDR3 is TGCGCCAGCAGCGAGAGTGACAGGGATAATTCACCCCTCCACTTT. As protein: CASSESDRDNSPLHF. The chain joins TRBV10-2 to TRBJ1-6; 7 bases are a match to TRBD1. V shed 6 bases and J 5 bases; nucleotides not matched to a gene: 7. The CDR3 covers 15 residues. Germline loops: CDR1 WSHSY, CDR2 SAAADI.

V and J are TRBV12-1 and TRBJ2-3; TRBD2, the table's D call, was not compared with the DNA. TRBV12-1 is flagged as a pseudogene. The CDR3 has 15 amino acids. This CDR3 is CASSLGTSGVRPQYF. CDR3 sequence (DNA): TGTGCCAGCAGCTTGGGGACTAGCGGGGTCAGGCCGCAGTATTTT.

There are a few counts of this clone. Other DNA sequences in this sample translate to the same CDR3. The chain employs TRBV9 and TRBJ2-1, with 10 bases fitting TRBD2. Germline loops: CDR1 SGDLS, CDR2 YYNGEE. V lost 0 bases and J lost 4; bases outside the gene matches: 1. The CDR3 runs to 15 residues. Here the CDR3 DNA reads TGTGCCAGCAGCGTAGGACTAGCGGGTTACAATGAGCAGTTCTTC. This encodes CASSVGLAGYNEQFF.

This sequence joins TRBV5-4 and TRBJ2-1, with 7 positions matching TRBD2. This CDR3 comprises 15 residues. CDR1 and CDR2 (germline): SGHNT, YYREEE (reference sequence). J lost 4 bases, V lost 4 bases, and 8 bases had no gene match. The CDR3 nucleotides are TGTGCCAGCAGCAAGGTAGCGGGTCCGTACAATGAGCAGTTCTTC. It is translated as CASSKVAGPYNEQFF.

The chain couples TRBV2 to TRBJ2-3; a possible D gene is TRBD1 (5 bases). Germline CDR1 and CDR2: SNHLY and FYNNEI. This CDR3 spans 14 amino acids. V lost 3 bases to trimming and J lost 0 bases, with 7 bases between them. CDR3: CASSETASTDTQYF. The CDR3 DNA is TGTGCCAGCAGTGAGACAGCGAGCACAGATACGCAGTATTTT.

V and J are TRBV10-1 and TRBJ2-3, with TRBD2 matching 7 bases. The V segment lost 4 bases and the J segment 5 bases; nucleotides outside the gene matches: 3. The CDR3 is made up of 13 amino acids. Per germline, CDR1 WNHNN and CDR2 SYGVQD (reference sequence). CDR3 protein: CASSGPGGDTQYF. CDR3 coding DNA: TGCGCCAGCAGTGGCCCGGGGGGAGATACGCAGTATTTT.

V usage is TRBV2 and J usage is TRBJ1-5; D unclear. This CDR3 contains 15 residues. Trimming stripped 4 bases from V and 3 bases from J, with 13 bases between. From germline, CDR1 is SNHLY and CDR2 FYNNEI. The CDR3: CASSGEMNHNQPQHF. The CDR3 DNA sequence: TGTGCCAGCAGTGGAGAGATGAACCACAATCAGCCCCAGCATTTT.

V gene TRBV29-1 combines with J gene TRBJ1-1, with D perhaps TRBD1 (6 bases). Germline V CDR1 and CDR2: SQVTM, ANQGSEA. The length of the CDR3 is 10 residues. Between the trimmed V and J ends, which lost 5 bases and 8 bases, there was a span of 9 bases. The CDR3 loop is CSVRTGEAFF. CDR3 DNA sequence: TGCAGCGTTCGTACAGGGGAAGCTTTCTTT.

This rearrangement joins TRBV19 to TRBJ1-1; the match to TRBD1 covers 8 bases. Germline CDR1 is LNHDA and CDR2 is SQIVND (reference sequence). After removal of 4 bases from V and 1 base from J, the junction contained 5 bases not matched to a gene. The CDR3 contains 15 residues. CDR3 coding DNA: TGTGCCAGTAGTACCTTCGGACAGGGGAACACTGAAGCTTTCTTT. It encodes CASSTFGQGNTEAFF.

The chain recombines TRBV6-1 with TRBJ2-3; a weak D match, TRBD2 (5 bases). The CDR3 consists of 15 residues. V shed 3 bases and J shed 0 bases, with 10 bases lying between them. Per the germline V gene, CDR1 is MNHNS and CDR2 is SASEGT. CDR3 DNA: TGTGCCAGCAGTGAGAATTGGGAGAGCACAGATACGCAGTATTTT. Protein sequence: CASSENWESTDTQYF.

The chain employs TRBV6-1 and TRBJ2-7; a weak D match, TRBD2 (5 bases). The germline V gene has CDR1 MNHNS and CDR2 SASEGT. The germline V and J ends were trimmed by 8 bases and 2 bases, with 13 bases remaining between them. The CDR3 has 13 residues. The CDR3 loop is CASVGEMAYEQYF. The CDR3 DNA is TGTGCCAGCGTCGGGGAAATGGCCTACGAGCAGTACTTC.

The chain uses TRBV5-1 and TRBJ1-2; TRBD1 aligns across 9 bases. Trimming removed 4 bases from V and 8 bases from J; junction bases left unmatched: 6. Germline values: CDR1 SGHRS, CDR2 YFSETQ. The CDR3 runs 13 residues. The CDR3 sequence is CASSAGQGDGYTF. CDR3 nucleotides: TGCGCCAGCAGCGCGGGACAGGGAGACGGCTACACCTTC.

The V call is TRBV14, the J call TRBJ2-7; 7 bases fit TRBD2. There are 14 residues in the CDR3. The germline V gene has CDR1 SGHDN and CDR2 FVKESK. Trimming cost V 4 bases and J 2 bases; bases outside gene matches: 5. CDR3 coding DNA: TGTGCCAGCAGCCCAGGGAGGGGCACCTACGAGCAGTACTTC. This codes for CASSPGRGTYEQYF.

This clone was seen once. The CDR3 region is CASSVDSGRNTGELFF. CDR3 nucleotides: TGTGCCAGCAGCGTCGACTCCGGGAGGAACACCGGGGAGCTGTTTTTT. V usage is TRBV9 and J usage is TRBJ2-2, with D possibly matching TRBD2 (6 bases). With 2 bases removed from V and 1 base from J, the gap between germline ends came to 12 bases. Germline CDR1 reads SGDLS; CDR2 reads YYNGEE. There are 16 residues in the CDR3.

CDR3 sequence (DNA): TGCGCCAGCAGCGGGGGAGGGGACGAGACCCAGTACTTC. Translated: CASSGGGDETQYF. The rearrangement uses TRBV5-1 and TRBJ2-5, with 7 bases identical to TRBD2. Trimming removed 4 bases from V and 5 bases from J; junction bases left unmatched: 5. The CDR3 sequence is 13 residues long. The germline V gene encodes CDR1 SGHRS and CDR2 YFSETQ.

In the case of this clone: One end of the junction is discordant with germline, which a read error may explain. This rearrangement joins TRBV28 to TRBJ2-7, with D tentatively TRBD2 (6 bases). This CDR3 is 14 amino acids long. Germline CDR1 MDHEN, CDR2 SYDVKM. The CDR3 here is CASTLPGALPEQYF. CDR3 DNA: TGTGCCAGCACTTTACCGGGAGCTCTTCCCGAGCAGTACTTC. Full variable domain (rest looked up from reference TRBV28 and TRBJ2-7): DVKVTQSSRYLVKRTGEKVFLECVQDMDHENMFWYRQDPGLGLRLIYFSYDVKMKEKGDIPEGYSVSREKKERFSLILESASTNQTSMYLCASTLPGALPEQYFGPGTRLTVT.

The rearrangement joins TRBV7-8 to TRBJ2-1, with 7 bases that match TRBD2. Germline CDR1 SGHVS, CDR2 FQNEAQ. Trimming at V came to 5 bases and at J to 3 bases, leaving 7 bases not matched to a gene. The CDR3 consists of 15 residues. CDR3 in DNA: TGTGCCAGCAGCAAAGGGAGGGGTAGCTACAATGAGCAGTTCTTC. Encoded protein: CASSKGRGSYNEQFF.